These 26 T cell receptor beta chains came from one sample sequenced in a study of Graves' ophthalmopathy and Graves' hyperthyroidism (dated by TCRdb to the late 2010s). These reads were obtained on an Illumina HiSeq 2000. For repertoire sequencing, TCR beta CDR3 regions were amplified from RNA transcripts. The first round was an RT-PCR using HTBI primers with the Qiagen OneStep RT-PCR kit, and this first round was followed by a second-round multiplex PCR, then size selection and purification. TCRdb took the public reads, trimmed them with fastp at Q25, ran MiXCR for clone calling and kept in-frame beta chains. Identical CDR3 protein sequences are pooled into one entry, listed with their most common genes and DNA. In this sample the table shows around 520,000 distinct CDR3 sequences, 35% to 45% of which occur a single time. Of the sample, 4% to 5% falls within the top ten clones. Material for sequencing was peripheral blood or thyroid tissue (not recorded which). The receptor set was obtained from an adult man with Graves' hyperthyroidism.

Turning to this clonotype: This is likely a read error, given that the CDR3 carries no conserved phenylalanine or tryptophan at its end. The CDR3 DNA reads as TGCGCCAGCAGTCCCCCCGGGACTAGCAAGGAGCAGTACCTC. This gives the protein CASSPPGTSKEQYL. This rearrangement joins TRBV10-2 to TRBJ2-7; 9 bases are shared with TRBD2. The CDR3 is made up of 14 amino acids. With V trimmed by 5 bases and J by 7 bases, 9 bases remained unmatched. CDR1 WSHSY and CDR2 SAAADI come from the germline V gene.

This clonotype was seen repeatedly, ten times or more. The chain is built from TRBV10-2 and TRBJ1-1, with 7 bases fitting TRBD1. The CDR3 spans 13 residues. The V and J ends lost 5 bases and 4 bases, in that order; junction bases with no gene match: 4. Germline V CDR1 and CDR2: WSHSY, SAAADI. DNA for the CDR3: TGCGCCAGCAGTCAGGGGGTCATCACTGAAGCTTTCTTT. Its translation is CASSQGVITEAFF.

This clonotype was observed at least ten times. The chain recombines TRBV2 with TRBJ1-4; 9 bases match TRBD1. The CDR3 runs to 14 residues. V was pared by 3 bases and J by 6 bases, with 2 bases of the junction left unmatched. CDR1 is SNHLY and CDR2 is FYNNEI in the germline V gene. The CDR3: CASSEGQGHEKLFF. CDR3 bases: TGTGCCAGCAGTGAGGGACAGGGCCATGAAAAACTGTTTTTT.

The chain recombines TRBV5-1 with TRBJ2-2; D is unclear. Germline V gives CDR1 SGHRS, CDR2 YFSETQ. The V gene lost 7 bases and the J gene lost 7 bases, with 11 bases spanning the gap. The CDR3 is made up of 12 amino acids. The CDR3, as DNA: TGCGCCAGCGGGATTGGTAGCGGGGAGCTGTTTTTT. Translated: CASGIGSGELFF.

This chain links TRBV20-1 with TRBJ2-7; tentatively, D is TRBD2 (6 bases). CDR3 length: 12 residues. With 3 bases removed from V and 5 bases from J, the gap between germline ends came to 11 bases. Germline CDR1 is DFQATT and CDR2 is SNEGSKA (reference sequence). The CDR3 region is CSASPGLNEQYF. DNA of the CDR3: TGCAGTGCTAGTCCGGGACTGAACGAGCAGTACTTC.

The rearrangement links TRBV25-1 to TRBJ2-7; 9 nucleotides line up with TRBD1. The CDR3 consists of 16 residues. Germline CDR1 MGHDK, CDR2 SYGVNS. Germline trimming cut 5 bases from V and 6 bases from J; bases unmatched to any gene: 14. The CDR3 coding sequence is TGTGCCAGCAGTCTCTTGCCAGGGACAGGGCCGCGCGAGCAGTACTTC. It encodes CASSLLPGTGPREQYF.

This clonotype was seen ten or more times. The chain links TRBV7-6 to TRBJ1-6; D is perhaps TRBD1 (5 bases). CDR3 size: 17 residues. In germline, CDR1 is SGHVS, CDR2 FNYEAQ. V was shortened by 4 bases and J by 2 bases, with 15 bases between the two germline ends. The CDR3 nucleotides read TGTGCCAGCAGCTCCCACCGCGCAGGGACCTATAATTCACCCCTCCACTTT. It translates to CASSSHRAGTYNSPLHF.

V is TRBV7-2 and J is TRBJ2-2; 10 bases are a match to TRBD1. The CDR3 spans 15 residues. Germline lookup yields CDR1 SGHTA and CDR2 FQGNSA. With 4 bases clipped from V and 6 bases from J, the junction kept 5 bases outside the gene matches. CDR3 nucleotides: TGTGCCAGCAGCTACCGGACAGGGGGGGCCGGGGAGCTGTTTTTT. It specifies CASSYRTGGAGELFF.

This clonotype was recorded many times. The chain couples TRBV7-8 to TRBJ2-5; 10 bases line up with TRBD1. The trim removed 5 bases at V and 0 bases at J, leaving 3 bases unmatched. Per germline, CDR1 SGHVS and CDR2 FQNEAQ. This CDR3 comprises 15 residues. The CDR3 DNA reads TGTGCCAGCAGCCGACAGGGGGCCTACCAAGAGACCCAGTACTTC. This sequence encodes CASSRQGAYQETQYF.

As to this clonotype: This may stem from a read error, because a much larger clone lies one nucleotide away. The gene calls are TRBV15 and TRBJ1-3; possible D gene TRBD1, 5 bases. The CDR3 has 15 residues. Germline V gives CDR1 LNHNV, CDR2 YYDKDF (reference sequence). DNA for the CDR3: TGTGCCACCAGCAGAGATGAGGGACCTGGAAACGCCATATACTTT. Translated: CATSRDEGPGNAIYF.

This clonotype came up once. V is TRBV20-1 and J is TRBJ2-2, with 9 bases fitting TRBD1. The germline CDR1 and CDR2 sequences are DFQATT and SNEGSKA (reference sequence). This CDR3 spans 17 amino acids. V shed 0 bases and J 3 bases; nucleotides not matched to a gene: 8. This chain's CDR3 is CSARDPGTGRDTGELFF. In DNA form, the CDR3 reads TGCAGTGCTAGAGATCCCGGGACAGGGCGTGACACCGGGGAGCTGTTTTTT.

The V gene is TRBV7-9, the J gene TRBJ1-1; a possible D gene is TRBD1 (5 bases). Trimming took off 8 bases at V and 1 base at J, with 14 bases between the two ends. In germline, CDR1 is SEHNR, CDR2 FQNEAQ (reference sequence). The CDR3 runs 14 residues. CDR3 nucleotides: TGTGCCAGCTCACCAGGGCGGGGGAACACTGAAGCTTTCTTT. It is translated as CASSPGRGNTEAFF.

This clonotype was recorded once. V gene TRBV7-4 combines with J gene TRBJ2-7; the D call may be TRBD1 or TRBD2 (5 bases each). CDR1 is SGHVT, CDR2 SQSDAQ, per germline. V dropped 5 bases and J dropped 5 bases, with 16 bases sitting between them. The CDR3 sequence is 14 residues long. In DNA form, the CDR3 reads TGTGCCAGCAGCCCAGGACGGGGACGAAACGAGCAGTACTTC. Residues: CASSPGRGRNEQYF.

The CDR3 DNA is TGTGCCTTATCCCCCCGGGGGTCCTACAATGAGCAGTTCTTC. Protein product: CALSPRGSYNEQFF. The rearrangement joins TRBV10-3 to TRBJ2-7, with D perhaps TRBD2 (6 bases). The J call may be in error: the DNA end matches TRBJ2-1 better. From germline, CDR1 is ENHRY and CDR2 SYGVKD. The CDR3 is 14 amino acids.

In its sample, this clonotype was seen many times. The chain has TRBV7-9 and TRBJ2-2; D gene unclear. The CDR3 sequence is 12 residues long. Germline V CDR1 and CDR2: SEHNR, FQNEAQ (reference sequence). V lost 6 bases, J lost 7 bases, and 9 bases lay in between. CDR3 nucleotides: TGTGCCAGCAGTCCTGGGGTCGGGGAGCTGTTTTTT. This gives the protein CASSPGVGELFF.

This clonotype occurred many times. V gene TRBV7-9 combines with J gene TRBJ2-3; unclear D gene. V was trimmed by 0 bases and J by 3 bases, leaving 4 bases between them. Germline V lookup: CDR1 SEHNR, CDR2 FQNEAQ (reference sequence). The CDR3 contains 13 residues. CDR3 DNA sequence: TGTGCCAGCAGCTTAGCGCTAACAGATACGCAGTATTTT. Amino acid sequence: CASSLALTDTQYF.

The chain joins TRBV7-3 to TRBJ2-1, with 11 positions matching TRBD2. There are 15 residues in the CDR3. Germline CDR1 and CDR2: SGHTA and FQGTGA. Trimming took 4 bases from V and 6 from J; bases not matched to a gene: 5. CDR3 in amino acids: CASSSKGLAVNEQFF. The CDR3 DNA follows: TGTGCCAGCAGCTCCAAGGGACTAGCGGTCAATGAGCAGTTCTTC.

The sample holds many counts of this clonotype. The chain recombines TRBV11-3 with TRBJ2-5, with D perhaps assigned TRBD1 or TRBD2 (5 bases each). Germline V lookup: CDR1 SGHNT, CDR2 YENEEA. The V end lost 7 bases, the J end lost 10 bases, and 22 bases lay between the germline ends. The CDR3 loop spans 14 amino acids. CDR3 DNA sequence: TGTGCCAGCAAAGCCAGGGACCAGGGAAGACTCCAGTACTTC. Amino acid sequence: CASKARDQGRLQYF.

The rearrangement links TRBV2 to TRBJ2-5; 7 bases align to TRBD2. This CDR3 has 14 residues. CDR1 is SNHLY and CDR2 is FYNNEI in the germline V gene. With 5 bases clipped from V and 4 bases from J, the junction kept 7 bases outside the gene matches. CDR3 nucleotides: TGTGCCAGCAGTCCGACTAGCTCTGGAGAGACCCAGTACTTC. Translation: CASSPTSSGETQYF. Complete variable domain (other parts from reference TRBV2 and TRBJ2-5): EPEVTQTPSHQVTQMGQEVILRCVPISNHLYFYWYRQILGQKVEFLVSFYNNEISEKSEIFDDQFSVERPDGSNFTLKIRSTKLEDSAMYFCASSPTSSGETQYFGPGTRLLVL.

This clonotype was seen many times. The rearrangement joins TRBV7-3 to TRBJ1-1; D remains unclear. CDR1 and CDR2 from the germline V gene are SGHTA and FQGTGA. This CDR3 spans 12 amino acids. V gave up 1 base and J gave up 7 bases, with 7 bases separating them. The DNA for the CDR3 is TGTGCCAGCAGCTTAAGCGGTGGTGAAGCTTTCTTT. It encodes CASSLSGGEAFF.

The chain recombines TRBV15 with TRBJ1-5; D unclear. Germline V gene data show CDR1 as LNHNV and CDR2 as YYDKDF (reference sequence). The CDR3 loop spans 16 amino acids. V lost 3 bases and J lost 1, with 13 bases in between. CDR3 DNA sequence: TGTGCCACCAGCAGGTCACCCGAGGTAAGCAATCAGCCCCAGCATTTT. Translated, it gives CATSRSPEVSNQPQHF.

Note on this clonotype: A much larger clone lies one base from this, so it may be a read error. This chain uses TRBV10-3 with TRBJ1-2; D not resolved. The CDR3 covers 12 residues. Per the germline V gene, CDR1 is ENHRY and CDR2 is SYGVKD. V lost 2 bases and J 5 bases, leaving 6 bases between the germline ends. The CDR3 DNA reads TGTGCCATCAGTGAGACGAGGTATGGCTACACCTTC. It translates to CAISETRYGYTF.

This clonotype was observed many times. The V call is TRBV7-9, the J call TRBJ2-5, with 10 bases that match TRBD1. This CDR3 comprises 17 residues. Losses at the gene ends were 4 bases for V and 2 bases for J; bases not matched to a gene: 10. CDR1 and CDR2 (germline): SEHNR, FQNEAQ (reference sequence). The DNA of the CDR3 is TGTGCCAGCAGCTCCCCTAGGGAGGACAGGGGGCAAGAGACCCAGTACTTC. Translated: CASSSPREDRGQETQYF.

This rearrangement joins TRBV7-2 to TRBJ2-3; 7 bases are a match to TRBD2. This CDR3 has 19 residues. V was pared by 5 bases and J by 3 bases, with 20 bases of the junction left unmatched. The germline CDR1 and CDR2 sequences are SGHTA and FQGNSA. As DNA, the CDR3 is TGTGCCAGCAGCCTTCCATCTGGACTCGGCGGGAGCGCGACAGATACGCAGTATTTT. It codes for CASSLPSGLGGSATDTQYF.

The CDR3 bases are TGTGCCTGGAGGTCTGTGACTGAAGCTTTCTTT. Protein product: CAWRSVTEAFF. J is TRBJ1-1 and V is TRBV30; D is ambiguous. The V end lost 3 bases, the J end lost 5 bases, and 7 bases lay between the germline ends. CDR1 is GTSNPN and CDR2 is SVGIG in the germline V gene (reference sequence). This CDR3 contains 11 residues. Supplemented by reference TRBV30 and TRBJ1-1, the full variable domain reads SQTIHQWPATLVQPVGSPLSLECTVEGTSNPNLYWYRQAAGRGLQLLFYSVGIGQISSEVPQNLSASRPQDRQFILSSKKLLLSDSGFYLCAWRSVTEAFFGQGTRLTVV.

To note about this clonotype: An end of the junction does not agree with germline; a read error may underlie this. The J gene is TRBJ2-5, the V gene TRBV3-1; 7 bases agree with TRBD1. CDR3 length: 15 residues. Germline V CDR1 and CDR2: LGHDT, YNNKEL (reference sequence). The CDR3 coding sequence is TGTGCCAGCGGCCAAACCCCAGGGGGCCAAGAGACCCAGTACTTC. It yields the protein CASGQTPGGQETQYF.